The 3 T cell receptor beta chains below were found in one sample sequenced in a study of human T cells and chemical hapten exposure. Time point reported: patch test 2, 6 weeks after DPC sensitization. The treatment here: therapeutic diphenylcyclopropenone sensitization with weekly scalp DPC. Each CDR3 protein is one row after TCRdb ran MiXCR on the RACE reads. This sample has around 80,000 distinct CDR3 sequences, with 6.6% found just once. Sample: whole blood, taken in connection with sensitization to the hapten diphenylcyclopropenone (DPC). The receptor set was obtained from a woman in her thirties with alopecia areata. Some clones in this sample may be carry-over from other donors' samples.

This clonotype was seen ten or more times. The CDR3 DNA is TGCAGTGCTAGAAATGGGGCTCATAATGAAAAACTGTTTTTT. Residues: CSARNGAHNEKLFF. V and J are TRBV20-1 and TRBJ1-4, with D perhaps TRBD1 (5 bases). Germline V gene data show CDR1 as DFQATT and CDR2 as SNEGSKA (reference sequence). The CDR3 runs 14 residues. Trimming removed 2 bases from V and 4 bases from J, with 11 bases in between.

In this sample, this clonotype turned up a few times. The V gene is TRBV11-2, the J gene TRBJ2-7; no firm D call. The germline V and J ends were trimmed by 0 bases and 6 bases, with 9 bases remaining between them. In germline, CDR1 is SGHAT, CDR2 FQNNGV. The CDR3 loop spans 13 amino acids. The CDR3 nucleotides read TGTGCCAGCAGCTTAGAGGCGGCTGGCGAGCAGTACTTC. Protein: CASSLEAAGEQYF.

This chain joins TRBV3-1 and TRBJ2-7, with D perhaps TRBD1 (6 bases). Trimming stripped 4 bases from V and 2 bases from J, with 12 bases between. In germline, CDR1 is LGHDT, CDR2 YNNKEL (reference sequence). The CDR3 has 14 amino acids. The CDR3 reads CASSPTTGTYEQYF. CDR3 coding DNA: TGTGCCAGCAGCCCGACGACAGGAACCTACGAGCAGTACTTC.